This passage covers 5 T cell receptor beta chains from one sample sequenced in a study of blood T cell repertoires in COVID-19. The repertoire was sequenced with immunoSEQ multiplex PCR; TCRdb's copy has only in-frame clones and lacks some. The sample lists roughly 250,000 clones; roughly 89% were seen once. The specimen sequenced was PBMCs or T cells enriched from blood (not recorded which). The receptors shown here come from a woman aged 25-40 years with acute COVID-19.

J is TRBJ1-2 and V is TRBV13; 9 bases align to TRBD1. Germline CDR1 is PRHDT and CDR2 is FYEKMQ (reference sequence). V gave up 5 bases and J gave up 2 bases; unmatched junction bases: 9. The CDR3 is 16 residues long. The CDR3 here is CASSPVRTGANYGYTF. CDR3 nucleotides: TGTGCCAGCAGCCCGGTACGGACAGGGGCCAACTATGGCTACACCTTC.

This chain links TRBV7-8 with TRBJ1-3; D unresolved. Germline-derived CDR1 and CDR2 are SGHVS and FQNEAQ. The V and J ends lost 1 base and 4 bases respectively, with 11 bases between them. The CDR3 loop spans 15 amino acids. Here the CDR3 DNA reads TGTGCCAGCAGCTTAGGAGGAGGGTTCGGAAACACCATATATTTT. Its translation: CASSLGGGFGNTIYF.

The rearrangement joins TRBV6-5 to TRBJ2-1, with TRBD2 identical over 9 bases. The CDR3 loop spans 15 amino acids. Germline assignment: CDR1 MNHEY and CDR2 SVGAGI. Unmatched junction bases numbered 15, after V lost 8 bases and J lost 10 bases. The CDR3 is CASRPRRGGAEEQFF. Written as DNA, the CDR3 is TGTGCCAGCCGTCCACGGCGGGGGGGTGCTGAGGAGCAGTTCTTC.

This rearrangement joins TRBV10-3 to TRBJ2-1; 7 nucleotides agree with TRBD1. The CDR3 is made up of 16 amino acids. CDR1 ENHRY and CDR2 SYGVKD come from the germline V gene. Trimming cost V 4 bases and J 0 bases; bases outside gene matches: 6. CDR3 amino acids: CAISGITGDSYNEQFF. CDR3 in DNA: TGTGCCATCAGTGGCATTACAGGGGACTCCTACAATGAGCAGTTCTTC.

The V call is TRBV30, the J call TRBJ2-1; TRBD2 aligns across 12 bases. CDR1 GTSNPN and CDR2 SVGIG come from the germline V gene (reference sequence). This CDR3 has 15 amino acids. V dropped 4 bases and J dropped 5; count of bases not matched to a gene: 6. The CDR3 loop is CAWKRLAGDHNEQFF. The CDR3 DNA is TGTGCCTGGAAAAGACTAGCGGGGGACCACAATGAGCAGTTCTTC.